One sample yielded the 26 T cell receptor beta chains listed below, sequenced in a study of T cell repertoires in cytomegalovirus infection. Via MiXCR, TCRdb re-called the reads, giving one row per CDR3 protein. The sample shows some 940,000 distinct CDR3 sequences, approximately 33% of them seen only once. These receptors' antigens are unknown. Sequenced material: cultured CD8+ T cells from PBMCs, taken from culture after CMV antigen stimulation. Every receptor here comes from a human donor in good health (CMV status not recorded). Some clones in this sample may be carry-over from other donors' samples.

The chain employs TRBV6-2 or TRBV6-3 and TRBJ2-1; 13 positions match TRBD2. J gave up 0 bases and V 6 bases, and 8 bases lay outside the gene matches. This CDR3 is 18 amino acids long. Germline V lookup: CDR1 MNHEY, CDR2 SVGEGT. The CDR3 DNA is TGTGCCAGCAGCTTACTAGCGGGGGGGATAAGCTCCTACAATGAGCAGTTCTTC. Protein sequence: CASSLLAGGISSYNEQFF.

This clonotype was observed at least ten times. The genes are TRBV6-6 and TRBJ2-5; D is perhaps TRBD2 (6 bases). CDR3 length equals 14 residues. Between the trimmed V and J ends, which lost 2 bases and 1 base, there was a span of 8 bases. In germline, CDR1 is MNHNY, CDR2 SVGAGI (reference sequence). The CDR3, as DNA: TGTGCCAGCAGTTACCTCGGGGGCCAAGAGACCCAGTACTTC. It yields the protein CASSYLGGQETQYF.

The rearrangement links TRBV6-8 to TRBJ2-2, with D possibly being TRBD1 (6 bases). This CDR3 contains 14 residues. V lost 8 bases, J lost 2 bases, and 12 bases lay in between. Germline V gene sequence: CDR1 MNHGY, CDR2 SAAAGT. In nucleotides, the CDR3 is TGTGCCAGCTATACAGGGATCAACACCGGGGAGCTGTTTTTT. Its translation is CASYTGINTGELFF.

This clonotype was detected only a few times. CDR3 residues: CASSLRQPALLEEQYF. As DNA, the CDR3 is TGTGCCAGCAGCTTAAGGCAGCCGGCGTTGTTGGAGGAGCAGTACTTC. The V and J genes are TRBV7-6 and TRBJ2-7; no firm D call. This CDR3 region has 16 residues. The germline gives CDR1 SGHVS, CDR2 FNYEAQ. The ends were cut back, 2 bases at V and 7 bases at J, with 21 bases in the middle.

This clonotype has a handful of counts. The chain uses TRBV12-3 or TRBV12-4 and TRBJ1-1; tentative D call: TRBD1 (6 bases). The CDR3 is 12 residues long. Trimming removed 6 bases at V and 7 bases at J, with 12 bases between. CDR3 sequence (DNA): TGTGCCAGCAGCTACAGGGTTTTTGAAGCTTTCTTT. It translates to CASSYRVFEAFF.

This clonotype occurred a few times. The chain employs TRBV5-5 and TRBJ1-2, with D perhaps matching TRBD1 (5 bases). V lost 0 bases, J lost 12 bases, and 9 bases lay in between. Per germline, CDR1 SGHKS and CDR2 YYEKEE (reference sequence). The CDR3 contains 11 residues. CDR3 sequence reads: CASSLGQIDTF. The CDR3 nucleotides read TGTGCCAGCAGCTTGGGACAGATCGACACCTTC.

The chain has TRBV27 and TRBJ1-2; 8 bases match TRBD1. The CDR3 length is 14 residues. CDR1 is MNHEY and CDR2 is SMNVEV in the germline V gene (reference sequence). The trim removed 5 bases at V and 4 bases at J, leaving 6 bases unmatched. CDR3: CASSPDDRGYGYTF. CDR3 coding DNA: TGTGCCAGCAGTCCCGATGACAGGGGCTATGGCTACACCTTC.

The gene calls are TRBV5-4 and TRBJ1-2; maybe TRBD1 (5 bases). Germline V CDR1 and CDR2: SGHNT, YYREEE (reference sequence). V was trimmed by 6 bases and J by 3 bases, leaving 12 bases between them. The CDR3 covers 13 residues. DNA for the CDR3: TGTGCCAGCACCTCGCTAGGGGACTATGGCTACACCTTC. Its protein product is CASTSLGDYGYTF. Variable domain in full (rest from reference TRBV5-4 and TRBJ1-2): ETGVTQSPTHLIKTRGQQVTLRCSSQSGHNTVSWYQQALGQGPQFIFQYYREEENGRGNFPPRFSGLQFPNYSSELNVNALELDDSALYLCASTSLGDYGYTFGSGTRLTVV.

This chain uses TRBV28 with TRBJ2-3, with 8 nucleotides matching TRBD1. V shed 1 base, J shed 3 bases, and the junction held 3 bases outside the gene matches. CDR3 length: 15 residues. Per the germline V gene, CDR1 is MDHEN and CDR2 is SYDVKM. CDR3 loop: CASSLSDRVTDTQYF. The CDR3 region has the DNA TGTGCCAGCAGTTTATCGGACAGGGTAACAGATACGCAGTATTTT.

The chain uses TRBV7-9 and TRBJ1-3; 12 nucleotides line up with TRBD1. The germline gives CDR1 SEHNR, CDR2 FQNEAQ (reference sequence). The CDR3 totals 19 residues. J lost 3 bases, V lost 4 bases, and 13 bases had no gene match. CDR3 sequence: CASSSGTGGSVKFGNTIYF. CDR3 sequence (DNA): TGTGCCAGCAGCTCCGGGACAGGGGGCTCTGTCAAGTTTGGAAACACCATATATTTT. Complete variable domain (other parts from reference TRBV7-9 and TRBJ1-3): DTGVSQNPRHKITKRGQNVTFRCDPISEHNRLYWYRQTLGQGPEFLTYFQNEAQLEKSRLLSDRFSAERPKGSFSTLEIQRTEQGDSAMYLCASSSGTGGSVKFGNTIYFGEGSWLTVV.

This clonotype was seen more than once but under ten times. A junction boundary mismatches the germline segment, possibly from a read error. The chain has TRBV5-3 and TRBJ1-3; unclear D gene. TRBV5-3 is designated an ORF whose function remains uncertain. This CDR3 spans 15 amino acids. CDR3 in DNA: TGTGCCAGCAGCTTCTCCGTAGGGATAGGAAACACCATATATTTT. It yields the protein CASSFSVGIGNTIYF.

This clonotype was found many times. The chain joins TRBV7-6 to TRBJ1-2; 9 bases line up with TRBD1. The CDR3 covers 15 residues. V lost 8 bases and J lost 6; bases outside the gene matches: 13. Germline CDR1 SGHVS, CDR2 FNYEAQ. The CDR3 nucleotides are TGTGCCAGCTTCCCCGGGACAGGGATTCTTGATGGCTACACCTTC. Amino acids: CASFPGTGILDGYTF.

The rearrangement uses TRBV28 and TRBJ2-1, with a weak D call TRBD2 (7 bases). Germline V gene lookup returns CDR1 MDHEN and CDR2 SYDVKM. The CDR3 runs 18 residues. V lost 4 bases to trimming and J lost 7 bases, with 26 bases between them. The CDR3 loop is CASSSGGEGGGLENEQFF. The CDR3 DNA reads as TGTGCCAGCAGTTCTGGGGGGGAGGGGGGGGGCCTGGAGAATGAGCAGTTCTTC. Combining the CDR3 with reference TRBV28 and TRBJ2-1 gives the whole variable domain DVKVTQSSRYLVKRTGEKVFLECVQDMDHENMFWYRQDPGLGLRLIYFSYDVKMKEKGDIPEGYSVSREKKERFSLILESASTNQTSMYLCASSSGGEGGGLENEQFFGPGTRLTVL.

This clonotype was found many times. The chain links TRBV7-6 to TRBJ2-1; D may match TRBD1 or TRBD2 (5 bases each). This CDR3 spans 17 amino acids. V lost 0 bases to trimming and J lost 4 bases, with 16 bases between them. Looked up from germline, CDR1 is SGHVS and CDR2 is FNYEAQ. DNA for the CDR3: TGTGCCAGCAGCTTAGCCTGGCCGAGGGGCCCATACAATGAGCAGTTCTTC. Translated, it gives CASSLAWPRGPYNEQFF.

This clonotype was recorded a few times. This chain uses TRBV12-3 or TRBV12-4 with TRBJ1-1; 8 bases are shared with TRBD1. The V and J ends lost 5 bases and 4 bases, in that order; junction bases with no gene match: 12. This CDR3 spans 16 amino acids. CDR3 bases: TGTGCCAGCAGTCCTTTCGGACAGGGTGAAGGCACTGAAGCTTTCTTT. This translates into CASSPFGQGEGTEAFF.

In its sample, this clonotype was seen a few times. The chain recombines TRBV6-1 with TRBJ2-2; D perhaps matches TRBD1 (6 bases). The CDR3 has 14 residues. The ends were cut back, 4 bases at V and 13 bases at J, with 19 bases in the middle. CDR1 is MNHNS, CDR2 SASEGT, per germline. CDR3 region: CASSGTQWGRGLFF. CDR3 bases: TGTGCCAGCAGTGGGACACAATGGGGCAGGGGGCTGTTTTTT.

A note on this clonotype: Its ends do not fully match the called genes, so a read error is possible. V usage is TRBV7-9 and J usage is TRBJ2-2, with 10 bases matching TRBD1. In germline, CDR1 is SEHNR, CDR2 FQNEAQ (reference sequence). The CDR3 covers 15 residues. CDR3 in DNA: TGTGCCAACAGCCCCGGGACAGGGGAAACCGGGGAGCTGTTTTTT. As protein: CANSPGTGETGELFF.

This clonotype was counted at least ten times. This rearrangement joins TRBV7-8 to TRBJ2-1, with no clear D. V was cut by 0 bases and J by 0 bases, with 9 bases left in between. CDR1 is SGHVS and CDR2 is FQNEAQ in the germline V gene. There are 16 residues in the CDR3. In DNA, the CDR3 is TGTGCCAGCAGCTTAGCGGGGAAGAGCTCCTACAATGAGCAGTTCTTC. Amino acids: CASSLAGKSSYNEQFF.

This clonotype has just a few counts. This rearrangement joins TRBV15 to TRBJ2-5; D may be TRBD1 or TRBD2 (6 bases each). Germline-derived CDR1 and CDR2 are LNHNV and YYDKDF (reference sequence). There are 14 residues in the CDR3. Trimming pared 5 bases from V and 1 base from J, leaving 11 bases between. The CDR3 nucleotides read TGTGCCACCAGCCAAGGGGGGTTCCAAGAGACCCAGTACTTC. This translates into CATSQGGFQETQYF.

This chain connects TRBV4-1 to TRBJ2-3, with D maybe TRBD2 (5 bases). From germline, CDR1 is MGHRA and CDR2 YSYEKL. V shed 0 bases and J shed 3 bases, with 16 bases lying between them. The CDR3 length is 17 residues. CDR3 in amino acids: CASSQDPRGRSTDTQYF. Written as DNA, the CDR3 is TGCGCCAGCAGCCAAGATCCGAGAGGGCGGTCAACAGATACGCAGTATTTT.

This clonotype was seen ten or more times. The chain recombines TRBV7-9 with TRBJ1-2, with a possible D match to TRBD1 (6 bases). The germline gives CDR1 SEHNR, CDR2 FQNEAQ (reference sequence). This CDR3 has 16 residues. V lost 6 bases to trimming and J lost 8 bases, with 25 bases between them. The CDR3 region is CASRGAQDGGSYGYTF. The CDR3 nucleotides read TGTGCCAGCAGGGGGGCCCAAGATGGGGGATCCTACGGCTACACCTTC.

Many counts were recorded for this clonotype. The chain joins TRBV6-5 to TRBJ1-1, with a weak D call TRBD1 (5 bases). This CDR3 is built from 13 residues. Trimming removed 2 bases from V and 4 bases from J, with 8 bases in between. Germline assignment: CDR1 MNHEY and CDR2 SVGAGI. CDR3 DNA sequence: TGTGCCAGCAGTTACGGGACGGGCACTGAAGCTTTCTTT. Protein product: CASSYGTGTEAFF.

V gene TRBV28 combines with J gene TRBJ1-5, with a weak D call TRBD1 (5 bases). Germline values: CDR1 MDHEN, CDR2 SYDVKM. The V end was cut by 6 bases, the J end by 4 bases, with 13 bases between. This CDR3 has 14 residues. The CDR3 is CASRARDGNQPQHF. In DNA, the CDR3 is TGTGCCAGCAGAGCCCGGGACGGAAATCAGCCCCAGCATTTT.

This clonotype has a handful of counts. The chain uses TRBV12-3 or TRBV12-4 and TRBJ2-5; D might be TRBD2 (5 bases). This CDR3 comprises 15 residues. V was trimmed by 5 bases and J by 2 bases, leaving 15 bases between them. The CDR3 sequence is CASSQSPGRQETQYF. CDR3 bases: TGTGCCAGCAGTCAATCCCCGGGAAGACAAGAGACCCAGTACTTC.

This clonotype was counted ten times or more. V is TRBV7-2 and J is TRBJ1-4; D not certain. Germline V gene sequence: CDR1 SGHTA, CDR2 FQGNSA. CDR3 length: 15 residues. V lost 4 bases and J lost 8, with 17 bases in between. CDR3 bases: TGTGCCAGCAGCTCAGATAAGGGAGTGGTGGAAAAACTGTTTTTT. Translated: CASSSDKGVVEKLFF.

This clonotype was seen at least ten times. The genes are TRBV4-2 and TRBJ1-2; D call uncertain. The V and J ends lost 0 bases and 5 bases respectively, with 16 bases between them. The CDR3 has 16 residues. Germline assignment: CDR1 LGHNA and CDR2 YNFKEQ. The CDR3 loop is CASSQDWPSKRYGYTF. The CDR3, as DNA: TGTGCCAGCAGCCAAGATTGGCCCTCCAAGCGTTATGGCTACACCTTC.